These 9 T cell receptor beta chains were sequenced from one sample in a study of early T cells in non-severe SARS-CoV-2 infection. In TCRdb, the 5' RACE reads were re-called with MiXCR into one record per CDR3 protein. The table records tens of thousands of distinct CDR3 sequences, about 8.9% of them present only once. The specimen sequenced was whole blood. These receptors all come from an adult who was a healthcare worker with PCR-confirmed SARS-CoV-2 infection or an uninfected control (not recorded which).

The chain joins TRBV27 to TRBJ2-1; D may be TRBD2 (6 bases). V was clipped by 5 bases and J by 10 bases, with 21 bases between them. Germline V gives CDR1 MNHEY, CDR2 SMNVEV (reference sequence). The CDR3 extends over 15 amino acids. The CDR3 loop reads CASSIGLKSSREQFF. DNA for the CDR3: TGTGCCAGCAGTATAGGACTAAAATCATCGCGGGAGCAGTTCTTC.

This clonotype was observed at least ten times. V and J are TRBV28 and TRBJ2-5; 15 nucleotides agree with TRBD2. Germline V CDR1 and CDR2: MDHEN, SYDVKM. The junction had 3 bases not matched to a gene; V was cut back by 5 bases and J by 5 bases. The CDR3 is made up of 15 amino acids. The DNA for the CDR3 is TGTGCCAGCAGTCCGGGGACTAGCGGGAGGGAGACCCAGTACTTC. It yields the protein CASSPGTSGRETQYF.

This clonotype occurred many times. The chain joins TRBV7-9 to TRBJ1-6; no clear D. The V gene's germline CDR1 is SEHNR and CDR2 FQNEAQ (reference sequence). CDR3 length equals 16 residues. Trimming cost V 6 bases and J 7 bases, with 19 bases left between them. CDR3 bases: TGTGCCAGCAGTCCCTCCCCGACCGGACGGAATTCACCCCTCCACTTT. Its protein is CASSPSPTGRNSPLHF.

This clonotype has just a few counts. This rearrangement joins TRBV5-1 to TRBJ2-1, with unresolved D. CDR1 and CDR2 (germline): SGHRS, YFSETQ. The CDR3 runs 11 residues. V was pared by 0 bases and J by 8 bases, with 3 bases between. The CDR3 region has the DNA TGCGCCAGCAGCTTGGCCTATGAGCAGTTCTTC. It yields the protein CASSLAYEQFF.

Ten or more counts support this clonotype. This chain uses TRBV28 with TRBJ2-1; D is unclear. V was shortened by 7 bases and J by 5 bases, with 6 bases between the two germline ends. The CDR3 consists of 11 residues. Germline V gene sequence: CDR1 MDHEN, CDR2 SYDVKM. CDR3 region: CASTPHNEQFF. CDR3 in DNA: TGTGCCAGCACCCCCCACAATGAGCAGTTCTTC.

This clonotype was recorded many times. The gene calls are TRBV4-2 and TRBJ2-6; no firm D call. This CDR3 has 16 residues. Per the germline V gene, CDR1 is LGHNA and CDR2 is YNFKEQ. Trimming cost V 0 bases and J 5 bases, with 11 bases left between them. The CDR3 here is CASSQEGWSRANVLTF. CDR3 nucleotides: TGTGCCAGCAGCCAAGAGGGTTGGAGTAGGGCCAACGTCCTGACTTTC.

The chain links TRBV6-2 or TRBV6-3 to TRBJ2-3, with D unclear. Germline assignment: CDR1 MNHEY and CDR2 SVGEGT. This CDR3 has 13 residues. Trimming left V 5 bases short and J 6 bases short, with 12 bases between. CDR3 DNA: TGTGCCAGCAGTAGACGCAATAAGGATACGCAGTATTTT. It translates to CASSRRNKDTQYF.

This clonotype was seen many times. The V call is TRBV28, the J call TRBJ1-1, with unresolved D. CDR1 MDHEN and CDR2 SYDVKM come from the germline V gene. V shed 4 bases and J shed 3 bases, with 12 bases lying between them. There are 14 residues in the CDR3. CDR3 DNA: TGTGCCAGCAGTTCACCCCCCGGGGACACTGAAGCTTTCTTT. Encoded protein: CASSSPPGDTEAFF.

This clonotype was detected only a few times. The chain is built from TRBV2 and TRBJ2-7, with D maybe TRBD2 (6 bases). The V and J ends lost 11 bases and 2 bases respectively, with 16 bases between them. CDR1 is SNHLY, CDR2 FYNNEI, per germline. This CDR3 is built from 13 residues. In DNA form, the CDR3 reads TGTGCCTCCCATGGGACTGGCGCCTACGAGCAGTACTTC. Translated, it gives CASHGTGAYEQYF.